This T cell receptor (beta chain) was obtained from a study of OX40 agonist ivuxolimab in advanced cancers. The method was immunoSEQ multiplex PCR; TCRdb's version includes in-frame clones alone and lacks a portion of them. Of approximately 28,000 clones listed, roughly 86% are singletons. This CDR3 is 15 amino acids long. CDR1 and CDR2 from the germline V gene are MNHEY and SMNVEV (reference sequence). Trimming stripped 2 bases from V and 2 bases from J, with 12 bases between. Samples of blood were obtained at baseline, on cycle 4 day 1, and on cycle 7 day 1. This chain connects TRBV27 to TRBJ2-5, with a tentative D call TRBD1 (6 bases). This sample comprised CD4+ or CD8+ T cells sorted from blood, obtained in a trial of the OX40 agonist ivuxolimab. This clonotype was obtained from an adult with an advanced solid tumor such as melanoma, head and neck, liver or kidney cancer. This CDR3 is CASSLIGTKQETQYF. For the CDR3, the DNA is TGTGCCAGCAGTTTAATTGGGACAAAACAAGAGACCCAGTACTTC.